This T cell receptor (beta chain) derives from a study of blood T cell repertoires in COVID-19. This CDR3 has 19 residues. The germline gives CDR1 MNHEY, CDR2 SMNVEV (reference sequence). V was clipped by 1 base and J by 0 bases; unmatched bases: 9. This study enrolled people aged roughly 18 to 100 from roughly 22 US geographic areas. Participant-given clinical history determined each cohort assignment. In the authors' methods: Nucleated cell counts were estimated from reference gene primer amplification. TCRdb's copy holds only in-frame clones and misses some; the assay was immunoSEQ multiplex PCR. From that table come the V and J calls and clone size; the DNA was used to work out D and trimming. Among about 200,000 clones, 75% to 90% were seen once, and the ten largest hold approximately 2%.

Input material: PBMCs or T cells enriched from blood (not recorded which). This sequence joins TRBV27 and TRBJ1-6; TRBD1 matches at 7 bases. The TCR originated in a woman in her thirties who had recovered from COVID-19. CDR3 sequence (DNA): TGTGCCAGCAGTTTATTAAAGGGGGCCGGCGGCTCCTATAATTCACCCCTCCACTTT. Protein: CASSLLKGAGGSYNSPLHF.